The present T cell receptor beta chain was sequenced within a study of cytotoxic CD8 clonotypes in ibrutinib-treated CLL. The repertoire was sequenced with immunoSEQ multiplex PCR; TCRdb's copy has only in-frame clones and lacks some. The table lists approximately 91,000 clones, more than 75% of them singletons, with approximately 5% in the top ten. V lost 3 bases, J lost 7 bases, and 13 bases lay in between. The CDR3 is 14 amino acids. Germline V gene data show CDR1 as LNHDA and CDR2 as SQIVND (reference sequence). General observations from the study: Clonality went higher at ibrutinib response and then dropped back toward baseline at progression. Sustained-remission patients were sampled at different times than progressing patients were.

Comment on this clone: Its target is not known.

This receptor was identified in a human donor with chronic lymphocytic leukemia. The V call is TRBV19, the J call TRBJ2-4; D is ambiguous. Sequenced material: PBMCs, taken after 12 months of ibrutinib treatment. The CDR3 here is CASSIWGIRNIQYF. DNA of the CDR3: TGTGCCAGTAGTATCTGGGGAATCCGGAACATTCAGTACTTC.